One and the same sample provided the 29 T cell receptor beta chains below, sequenced in a study of T cell clonotyping in hematopoietic cell transplantation. The data were produced by immunoSEQ multiplex PCR, yet TCRdb's version contains in-frame clones alone and is incomplete. This sample has 20,000 to 30,000 clones; roughly 82% occur once, and the top ten carry approximately 24%. The time point denotes: recipient sample about 28 days before transplant, after cytoreduction. The input for sequencing was peripheral blood mononuclear cells, taken before stem cell transplant. These receptors were taken from a woman aged 55-69 years with acute myeloid leukemia. Some clones in this sample may be carry-over from other donors' samples.

This rearrangement joins TRBV7-2 to TRBJ2-1; the match to TRBD2 covers 7 bases. J gave up 2 bases and V 0 bases, and 1 base lay outside the gene matches. CDR3 length: 15 amino acids. CDR1 and CDR2 (germline): SGHTA, FQGNSA. CDR3 amino acids: CASSLAGTTYNEQFF. CDR3 sequence (DNA): TGTGCCAGCAGCTTAGCGGGGACTACCTACAATGAGCAGTTCTTC.

The chain uses TRBV7-2 and TRBJ2-7; D not certain. Germline CDR1 and CDR2: SGHTA and FQGNSA. The V end was cut by 1 base, the J end by 2 bases, with 9 bases between. The CDR3 length is 14 residues. The CDR3 reads CASSLGRPPYEQYF. The DNA of the CDR3 is TGTGCCAGCAGCTTAGGTAGGCCCCCCTACGAGCAGTACTTC.

The chain joins TRBV6-6 to TRBJ1-2, with D maybe TRBD1 (5 bases). The V gene's germline CDR1 is MNHNY and CDR2 SVGAGI (reference sequence). V was cut by 7 bases and J by 4 bases, with 16 bases left in between. The CDR3 totals 14 residues. In DNA, the CDR3 is TGTGCCAGCACAGGTGGGACGGCGCTCTATGGCTACACCTTC. Translation: CASTGGTALYGYTF.

V is TRBV4-3 and J is TRBJ2-7; the D is unclear. The CDR3 is 15 residues long. Between the trimmed V and J ends, which lost 1 base and 0 bases, there was a span of 10 bases. Germline V lookup: CDR1 LGHNA, CDR2 YSLEER. This CDR3 is CASSQVQASSYEQYF. CDR3 bases: TGCGCCAGCAGCCAAGTCCAGGCGTCCTCCTACGAGCAGTACTTC.

In nucleotides, the CDR3 is TGTGCCAGCAGCTTAAGGCGAACCGGGGAAAAACTGTTTTTT. It encodes CASSLRRTGEKLFF. The chain has TRBV13 and TRBJ1-4; no reliable D call. This CDR3 contains 14 residues. The germline V and J ends were trimmed by 2 bases and 8 bases, with 12 bases remaining between them. The germline V gene has CDR1 PRHDT and CDR2 FYEKMQ (reference sequence).

This chain connects TRBV19 to TRBJ1-3; the D gene is possibly TRBD1 (6 bases). CDR3 length: 17 amino acids. Per germline, CDR1 LNHDA and CDR2 SQIVND (reference sequence). V dropped 1 base and J dropped 0 bases, with 13 bases sitting between them. The CDR3 sequence is CASSIGGARGSGNTIYF. For the CDR3, the DNA is TGTGCCAGTAGTATAGGAGGGGCCAGGGGCTCTGGAAACACCATATATTTT.

The chain carries TRBV25-1 and TRBJ2-3; 12 bases agree with TRBD2. The V gene end was trimmed by 5 bases and the J gene end by 3 bases; junction bases not matched to a gene: 3. This CDR3 spans 15 amino acids. Germline V gene sequence: CDR1 MGHDK, CDR2 SYGVNS. The CDR3 nucleotides are TGTGCCAGCAGTAAACTAGCGGGGGGAACAGATACGCAGTATTTT. It codes for CASSKLAGGTDTQYF.

Here the CDR3 DNA reads TGTGCCAGCAGTTACACGGGACAGGGGGAGACCCAGTACTTC. Translating it yields CASSYTGQGETQYF. The chain joins TRBV6-5 to TRBJ2-5, with TRBD1 identical over 10 bases. CDR1 and CDR2 (germline): MNHEY, SVGAGI. CDR3 size: 14 residues. The V segment lost 2 bases and the J segment 5 bases; nucleotides outside the gene matches: 2.

The gene calls are TRBV6-6 and TRBJ1-1; no definite D call. CDR1 is MNHNY and CDR2 is SVGAGI in the germline V gene (reference sequence). The CDR3 runs 13 residues. Trimming stripped 8 bases from V and 1 base from J, with 11 bases between. The CDR3: CASGLLENTEAFF. CDR3 nucleotides: TGTGCCAGCGGCCTCCTGGAGAACACTGAAGCTTTCTTT.

The chain has TRBV6-1 and TRBJ2-7; D remains ambiguous. V shed 10 bases and J shed 0 bases, with 13 bases lying between them. Germline V gives CDR1 MNHNS, CDR2 SASEGT. This CDR3 is 13 amino acids long. In nucleotides, the CDR3 is TGTGCCACCCTCCGGGTTGTCTCCTACGAGCAGTACTTC. The encoded protein is CATLRVVSYEQYF.

This clone was recorded a few times. The chain combines TRBV2 with TRBJ2-3; TRBD2 matches 11 bases. Germline CDR1 is SNHLY and CDR2 is FYNNEI. Trimming took 3 bases from V and 1 from J; bases not matched to a gene: 3. The CDR3 has 16 amino acids. The DNA of the CDR3 is TGTGCCAGCAGTGAGGGGACTAGCGGCCGCACAGATACGCAGTATTTT. It is translated as CASSEGTSGRTDTQYF.

V is TRBV10-3 and J is TRBJ2-5; D remains ambiguous. The CDR3 spans 13 residues. CDR1 is ENHRY and CDR2 is SYGVKD in the germline V gene. The ends were cut back, 4 bases at V and 5 bases at J, with 11 bases in the middle. The CDR3 nucleotides are TGTGCCATCAGTGGGGCCCGTGGGGAGACCCAGTACTTC. Residues: CAISGARGETQYF.

The CDR3 DNA reads as TGCGCCAGCAGCTTGCCTAGCGGGCCCTACGAGCAGTACTTC. It is translated as CASSLPSGPYEQYF. The genes are TRBV5-1 and TRBJ2-7; 8 bases align to TRBD2. The length of the CDR3 is 14 residues. Unmatched junction bases numbered 2, after V lost 1 base and J lost 2 bases. Germline values: CDR1 SGHRS, CDR2 YFSETQ.

CDR3 sequence (DNA): TGCGCCAGCAGCTTGGCCCCTTTCTACGAGCAGTACTTC. Translated, it gives CASSLAPFYEQYF. This sequence joins TRBV5-1 and TRBJ2-7; D unclear. The V gene's germline CDR1 is SGHRS and CDR2 YFSETQ. This CDR3 is built from 13 residues. The V and J ends lost 0 bases and 3 bases respectively, with 7 bases between them.

The chain carries TRBV5-1 and TRBJ1-1; a weak D match, TRBD1 (6 bases). Germline V gives CDR1 SGHRS, CDR2 YFSETQ. V lost 4 bases and J lost 4, with 17 bases in between. There are 15 residues in the CDR3. The CDR3 DNA follows: TGCGCCAGCAGCGCACAAGACGGGGGCCGCACTGAAGCTTTCTTT. Its translation: CASSAQDGGRTEAFF.

The V and J genes are TRBV27 and TRBJ2-7; the D gene could be TRBD1 or TRBD2 (6 bases each). The V end lost 6 bases, the J end lost 4 bases, and 16 bases lay between the germline ends. This CDR3 is 14 amino acids long. CDR1 and CDR2 from the germline V gene are MNHEY and SMNVEV (reference sequence). The CDR3 coding sequence is TGTGCCAGCAGGTCGGCGGGAAGGGGGTACGAGCAGTACTTC. Amino acid sequence: CASRSAGRGYEQYF.

The chain joins TRBV7-2 to TRBJ1-4, with 11 bases that match TRBD1. The CDR3 has 16 amino acids. V trimming: 1 base; J trimming: 7 bases; junction bases outside the gene matches: 5. In germline, CDR1 is SGHTA, CDR2 FQGNSA. This CDR3 is CASSLGTGTGGEKLFF. The DNA for the CDR3 is TGTGCCAGCAGCTTAGGTACCGGGACAGGGGGTGAAAAACTGTTTTTT.

The V call is TRBV6-1, the J call TRBJ1-5; D is perhaps TRBD1 (6 bases). CDR1 and CDR2 (germline): MNHNS, SASEGT. This CDR3 region has 15 residues. Trimming shortened V by 6 bases and J by 5 bases, and 17 bases separated the two germline ends. The CDR3: CASRTLLGGYQPQHF. The CDR3 DNA follows: TGTGCCAGCAGGACTCTGTTAGGGGGGTATCAGCCCCAGCATTTT.

This sequence joins TRBV7-2 and TRBJ2-5, with no clear D. The germline gives CDR1 SGHTA, CDR2 FQGNSA. Trimming pared 1 base from V and 5 bases from J, leaving 14 bases between. This CDR3 region has 15 residues. The CDR3 DNA sequence: TGTGCCAGCAGCTTAGGAGGCGGCCCCAGGGAGACCCAGTACTTC. This translates into CASSLGGGPRETQYF.

A single count supports this clone. The J gene is TRBJ1-4, the V gene TRBV4-3; a possible D gene is TRBD1 (5 bases). Germline V gene data show CDR1 as LGHNA and CDR2 as YSLEER. The CDR3 loop spans 15 amino acids. Trimming removed 0 bases from V and 8 bases from J, with 13 bases in between. In nucleotides, the CDR3 is TGCGCCAGCAGCCAAGAGTGGTCGGGGGAGGAAAAACTGTTTTTT. Its translation is CASSQEWSGEEKLFF.

The V and J genes are TRBV28 and TRBJ2-1, with TRBD2 matching 8 bases. The CDR3 spans 16 residues. V lost 7 bases and J lost 3; bases outside the gene matches: 11. Germline V gene data show CDR1 as MDHEN and CDR2 as SYDVKM. As DNA, the CDR3 is TGTGCCAGCACTATCTCCGGGACTAGTAACTACAATGAGCAGTTCTTC. Its protein is CASTISGTSNYNEQFF.

The chain links TRBV7-9 to TRBJ1-3; TRBD1 might be the D (5 bases). With 4 bases removed from V and 4 bases from J, the gap between germline ends came to 17 bases. Germline V gene lookup returns CDR1 SEHNR and CDR2 FQNEAQ (reference sequence). The CDR3 has 16 residues. This CDR3 reads CASSSRGTARGNTIYF. CDR3 DNA: TGTGCCAGCAGCTCAAGAGGGACCGCCCGAGGAAACACCATATATTTT. Based on the CDR3 plus reference TRBV7-9 and TRBJ1-3, the full variable domain is DTGVSQNPRHKITKRGQNVTFRCDPISEHNRLYWYRQTLGQGPEFLTYFQNEAQLEKSRLLSDRFSAERPKGSFSTLEIQRTEQGDSAMYLCASSSRGTARGNTIYFGEGSWLTVV.

CDR3 DNA sequence: TGCGCCAGCAGCTTGACGTCGCAGGGCTCTAGCACAGATACGCAGTATTTT. It specifies CASSLTSQGSSTDTQYF. This chain joins TRBV5-1 and TRBJ2-3, with a weak D call TRBD1 (5 bases). The CDR3 is made up of 17 amino acids. Germline V gene lookup returns CDR1 SGHRS and CDR2 YFSETQ. Deletions cut 1 base from V and 0 bases from J, with 15 bases between.

The V and J genes are TRBV4-1 and TRBJ1-2, with 7 bases lining up with TRBD1. Germline values: CDR1 MGHRA, CDR2 YSYEKL. Unmatched junction bases numbered 7, after V lost 0 bases and J lost 3 bases. This CDR3 has 16 amino acids. CDR3 DNA sequence: TGCGCCAGCAGCCAAGAGCAGGGGGGAGGTGACTATGGCTACACCTTC. It codes for CASSQEQGGGDYGYTF.

The chain links TRBV4-1 to TRBJ2-3, with D hard to call. This CDR3 comprises 17 residues. Germline V gives CDR1 MGHRA, CDR2 YSYEKL. Trimming stripped 0 bases from V and 2 bases from J, with 15 bases between. CDR3 in DNA: TGCGCCAGCAGCCAAGATCCCCATCCGGCGCTCACAGATACGCAGTATTTT. Amino acid sequence: CASSQDPHPALTDTQYF.

The genes are TRBV5-4 and TRBJ2-7; D is uncertain. V was cut by 0 bases and J by 5 bases, with 6 bases left in between. The CDR3 consists of 12 residues. Germline V gene data show CDR1 as SGHNT and CDR2 as YYREEE (reference sequence). CDR3 amino acids: CASSLDTDEQYF. Written as DNA, the CDR3 is TGTGCCAGCAGCTTGGACACAGACGAGCAGTACTTC.

V gene TRBV4-3 combines with J gene TRBJ2-1; D ambiguous. V was clipped by 1 base and J by 9 bases, with 4 bases between them. The germline V gene encodes CDR1 LGHNA and CDR2 YSLEER. CDR3 length: 11 amino acids. The CDR3 DNA follows: TGCGCCAGCAGCCAAGGGAGTGAGCAGTTCTTC. Residues: CASSQGSEQFF.

This sequence joins TRBV28 and TRBJ2-7, with 8 bases matching TRBD1. The V gene end was trimmed by 5 bases and the J gene end by 5 bases; junction bases not matched to a gene: 8. The CDR3 totals 14 residues. The germline V gene encodes CDR1 MDHEN and CDR2 SYDVKM. The CDR3 is CASSPDRGSDEQYF. The DNA for the CDR3 is TGTGCCAGCAGTCCCGACAGGGGCAGCGACGAGCAGTACTTC.

V gene TRBV7-2 combines with J gene TRBJ2-3, with 9 bases matching TRBD2. J lost 3 bases, V lost 1 base, and 8 bases had no gene match. Germline V gives CDR1 SGHTA, CDR2 FQGNSA. This CDR3 is 17 amino acids long. The CDR3 DNA sequence: TGTGCCAGCAGCTTAGTTGCTAGCGGGATGCGTACAGATACGCAGTATTTT. Translating gives CASSLVASGMRTDTQYF.